Sequencing of this T cell receptor (beta chain) was carried out in a study of blood T cell repertoires in COVID-19. Using immunoSEQ multiplex PCR, the repertoire was profiled, and TCRdb retains in-frame clones only, with some absent. The sample shows under 200,000 clones, less than 90% of them seen only once. Germline V gene sequence: CDR1 SEHNR, CDR2 FQNEAQ (reference sequence). Trimming shortened V by 11 bases and J by 0 bases, and 14 bases separated the two germline ends. CDR3 length equals 14 residues. The source of this sequence is a woman between 55 and 75 years old with COVID-19, enrolled during active disease. The rearrangement links TRBV7-9 to TRBJ2-1, with D perhaps matching TRBD1 (6 bases). The sample taken for sequencing was peripheral blood. CDR3 DNA: TGTGCCTCGCCAAGGGACAACTCCTACAATGAGCAGTTCTTC. Its protein product is CASPRDNSYNEQFF.